Listed here is a single T cell receptor beta chain. Germline V gives CDR1 SGHRS, CDR2 YFSETQ. V lost 2 bases, J lost 0 bases, and 6 bases lay in between. The CDR3 runs 13 residues. The sample originates from a study of technical replicates of blood from several donors. Sequenced by immunoSEQ multiplex PCR; TCRdb stores in-frame clones only, minus some. The sample has 60,000 to 65,000 clones, around 88% seen once. The specimen was PBMCs. The chain is built from TRBV5-1 and TRBJ2-7, with D uncertain. This sequence originates from a human donor in good health. Some clones in this sample may be carry-over from other donors' samples. CDR3 nucleotide sequence: TGCGCCAGCAGCTTTGGCAGCTCCTACGAGCAGTACTTC. Translated, it gives CASSFGSSYEQYF.